This T cell receptor beta chain was observed in a study of blood T cell repertoires in COVID-19. The germline V gene has CDR1 MDHEN and CDR2 SYDVKM. CDR3 length equals 12 residues. The germline V and J ends were trimmed by 6 bases and 3 bases, with 9 bases remaining between them. This clone was picked up one time. Other nucleotide sequences from this sample produce the same CDR3. TCRdb's copy holds only in-frame clones and misses some; the assay was immunoSEQ multiplex PCR. The top ten hold 3.5% to 4.5% of the sample, which has a few hundred thousand clones, 90% seen once. The gene calls are TRBV28 and TRBJ2-7; weak D call: TRBD2 (6 bases). Sequencing was carried out using PBMCs or T cells enriched from blood (not recorded which). This TCR was sampled from a woman younger than 30 with acute COVID-19. CDR3 protein: CASRRGYYEQYF. DNA of the CDR3: TGTGCCAGCAGGCGGGGATACTACGAGCAGTACTTC.